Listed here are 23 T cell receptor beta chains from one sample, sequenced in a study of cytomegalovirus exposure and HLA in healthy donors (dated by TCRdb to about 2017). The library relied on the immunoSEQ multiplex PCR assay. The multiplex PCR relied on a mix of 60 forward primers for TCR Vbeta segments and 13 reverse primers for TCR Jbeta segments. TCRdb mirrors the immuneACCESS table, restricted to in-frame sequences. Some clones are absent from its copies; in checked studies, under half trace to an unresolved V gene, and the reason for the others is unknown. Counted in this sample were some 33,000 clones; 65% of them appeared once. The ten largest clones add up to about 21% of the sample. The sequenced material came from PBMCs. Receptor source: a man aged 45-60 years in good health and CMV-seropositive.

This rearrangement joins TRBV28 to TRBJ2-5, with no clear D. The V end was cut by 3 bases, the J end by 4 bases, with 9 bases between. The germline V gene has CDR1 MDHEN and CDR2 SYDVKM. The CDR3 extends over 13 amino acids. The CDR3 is CASSFQSGETQYF. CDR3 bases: TGTGCCAGCAGTTTCCAGTCAGGAGAGACCCAGTACTTC.

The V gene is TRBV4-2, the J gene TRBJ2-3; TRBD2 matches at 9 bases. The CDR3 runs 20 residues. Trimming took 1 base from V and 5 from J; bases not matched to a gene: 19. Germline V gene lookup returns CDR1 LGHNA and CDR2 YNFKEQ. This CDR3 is CASSQALRGGRASRIDTQYF. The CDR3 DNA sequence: TGTGCCAGCAGCCAAGCTCTGAGGGGCGGGAGGGCATCTCGGATAGATACGCAGTATTTT.

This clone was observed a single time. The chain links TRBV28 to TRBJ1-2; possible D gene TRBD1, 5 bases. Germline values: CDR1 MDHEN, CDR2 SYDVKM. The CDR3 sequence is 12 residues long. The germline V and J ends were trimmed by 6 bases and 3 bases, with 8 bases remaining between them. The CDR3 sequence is CASSVGDYGYTF. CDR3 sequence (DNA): TGTGCCAGCAGCGTAGGGGACTATGGCTACACCTTC.

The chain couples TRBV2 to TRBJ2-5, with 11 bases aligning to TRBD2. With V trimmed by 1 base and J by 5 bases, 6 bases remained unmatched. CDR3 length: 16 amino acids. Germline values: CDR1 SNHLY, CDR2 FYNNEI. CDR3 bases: TGTGCCAGCAGTGAAGGGCTAGCGGGAGGTGGGGAGACCCAGTACTTC. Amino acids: CASSEGLAGGGETQYF.

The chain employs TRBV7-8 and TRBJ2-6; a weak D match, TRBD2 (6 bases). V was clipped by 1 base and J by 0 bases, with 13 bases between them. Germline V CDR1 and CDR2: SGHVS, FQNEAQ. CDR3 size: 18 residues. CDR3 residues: CASSLGRKGLSGANVLTF. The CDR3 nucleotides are TGTGCCAGCAGCTTAGGGAGAAAGGGACTCTCTGGGGCCAACGTCCTGACTTTC. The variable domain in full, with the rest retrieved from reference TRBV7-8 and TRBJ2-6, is GAGVSQSPRYKVAKRGQDVALRCDPISGHVSLFWYQQALGQGPEFLTYFQNEAQLDKSGLPSDRFFAERPEGSVSTLKIQRTQQEDSAVYLCASSLGRKGLSGANVLTFGAGSRLTVL.

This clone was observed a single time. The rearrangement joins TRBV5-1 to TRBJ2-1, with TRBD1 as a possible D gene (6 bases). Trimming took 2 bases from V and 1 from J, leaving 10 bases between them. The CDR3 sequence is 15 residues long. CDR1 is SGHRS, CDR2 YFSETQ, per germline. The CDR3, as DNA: TGCGCCAGCAGCTTACTGCAGGGGTCCTACAATGAGCAGTTCTTC. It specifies CASSLLQGSYNEQFF.

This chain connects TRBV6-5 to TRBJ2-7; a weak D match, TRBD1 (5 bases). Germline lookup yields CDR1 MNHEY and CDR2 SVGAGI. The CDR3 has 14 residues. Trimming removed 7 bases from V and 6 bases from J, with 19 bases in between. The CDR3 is CASTSPGARSEQYF. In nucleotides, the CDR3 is TGTGCCAGCACCTCACCTGGGGCACGGAGCGAGCAGTACTTC.

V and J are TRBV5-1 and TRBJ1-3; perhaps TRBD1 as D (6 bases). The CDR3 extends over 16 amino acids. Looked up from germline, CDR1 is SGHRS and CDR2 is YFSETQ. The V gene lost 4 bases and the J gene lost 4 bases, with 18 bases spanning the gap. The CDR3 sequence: CASSPEGGEYGNTIYF. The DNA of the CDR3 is TGCGCCAGCAGCCCCGAGGGGGGGGAGTACGGAAACACCATATATTTT.

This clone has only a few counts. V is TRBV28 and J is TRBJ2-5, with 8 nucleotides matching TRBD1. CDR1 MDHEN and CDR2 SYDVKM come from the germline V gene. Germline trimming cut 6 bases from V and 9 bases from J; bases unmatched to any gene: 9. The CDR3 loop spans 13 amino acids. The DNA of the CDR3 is TGTGCCAGCAGGAGACAGGGGAGTCTGGCCCAGTACTTC. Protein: CASRRQGSLAQYF.

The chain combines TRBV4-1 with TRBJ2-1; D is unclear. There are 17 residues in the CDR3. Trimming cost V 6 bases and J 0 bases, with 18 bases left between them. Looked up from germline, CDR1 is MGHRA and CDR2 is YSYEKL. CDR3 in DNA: TGCGCCAGCAGTCCATCCATAGTCGTTAGCTCCTACAATGAGCAGTTCTTC. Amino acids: CASSPSIVVSSYNEQFF.

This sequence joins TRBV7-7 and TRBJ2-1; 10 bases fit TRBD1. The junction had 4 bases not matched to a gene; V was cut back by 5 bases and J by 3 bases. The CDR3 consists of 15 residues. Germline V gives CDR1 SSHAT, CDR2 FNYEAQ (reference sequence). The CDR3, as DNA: TGTGCCAGCAGCCCCGGGGACAGGGGCTACAATGAGCAGTTCTTC. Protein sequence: CASSPGDRGYNEQFF.

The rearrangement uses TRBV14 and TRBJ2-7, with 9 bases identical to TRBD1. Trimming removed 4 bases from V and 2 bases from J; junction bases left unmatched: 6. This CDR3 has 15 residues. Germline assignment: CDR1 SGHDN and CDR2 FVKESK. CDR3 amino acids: CASSRLQGAAYEQYF. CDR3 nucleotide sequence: TGTGCCAGCAGCCGGTTACAGGGGGCAGCCTACGAGCAGTACTTC.

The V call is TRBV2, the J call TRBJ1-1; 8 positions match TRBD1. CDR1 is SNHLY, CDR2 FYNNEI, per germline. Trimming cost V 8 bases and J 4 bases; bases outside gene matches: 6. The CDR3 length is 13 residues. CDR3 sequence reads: CASRGQGRTEAFF. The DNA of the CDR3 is TGTGCCAGCCGAGGACAGGGCCGCACTGAAGCTTTCTTT.

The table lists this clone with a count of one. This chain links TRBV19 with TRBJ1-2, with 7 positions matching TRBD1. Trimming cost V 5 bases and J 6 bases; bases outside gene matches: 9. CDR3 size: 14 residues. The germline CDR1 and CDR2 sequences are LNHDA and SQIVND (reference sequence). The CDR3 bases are TGTGCCAGTAGTCCGACAGGGAGGAGGGATGGCTACACCTTC. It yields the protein CASSPTGRRDGYTF.

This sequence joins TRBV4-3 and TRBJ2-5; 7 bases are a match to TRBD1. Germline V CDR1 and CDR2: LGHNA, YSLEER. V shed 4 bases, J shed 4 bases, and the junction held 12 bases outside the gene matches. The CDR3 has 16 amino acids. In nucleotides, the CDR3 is TGCGCCAGCAGCCCTGGGACAGACAAGCGGATAGAGACCCAGTACTTC. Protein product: CASSPGTDKRIETQYF.

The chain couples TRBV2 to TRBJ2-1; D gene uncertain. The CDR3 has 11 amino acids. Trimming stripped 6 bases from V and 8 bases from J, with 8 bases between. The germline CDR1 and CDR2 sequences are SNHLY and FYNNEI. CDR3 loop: CASRNYDEQFF. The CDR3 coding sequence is TGTGCCAGCAGAAACTATGATGAGCAGTTCTTC.

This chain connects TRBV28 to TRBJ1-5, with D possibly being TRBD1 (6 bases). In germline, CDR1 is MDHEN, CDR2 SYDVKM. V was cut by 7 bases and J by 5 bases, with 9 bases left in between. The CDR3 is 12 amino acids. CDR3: CASKSGDQPQHF. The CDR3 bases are TGTGCCAGCAAATCAGGGGATCAGCCCCAGCATTTT.

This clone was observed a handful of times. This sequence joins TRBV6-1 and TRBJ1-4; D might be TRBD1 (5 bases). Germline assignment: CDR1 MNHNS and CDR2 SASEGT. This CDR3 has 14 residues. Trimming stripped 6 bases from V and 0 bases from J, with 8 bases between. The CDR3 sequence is CASRRQSTNEKLFF. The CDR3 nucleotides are TGTGCCAGCAGACGACAGTCAACTAATGAAAAACTGTTTTTT.

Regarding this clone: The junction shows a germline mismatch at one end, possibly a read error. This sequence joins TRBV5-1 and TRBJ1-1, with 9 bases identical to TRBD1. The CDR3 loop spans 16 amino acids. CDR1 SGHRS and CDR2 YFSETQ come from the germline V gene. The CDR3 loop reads CASSSGQGYGNPEAFF. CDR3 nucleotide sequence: TGCGCCAGCAGCTCGGGACAGGGATACGGGAACCCTGAAGCTTTCTTT.

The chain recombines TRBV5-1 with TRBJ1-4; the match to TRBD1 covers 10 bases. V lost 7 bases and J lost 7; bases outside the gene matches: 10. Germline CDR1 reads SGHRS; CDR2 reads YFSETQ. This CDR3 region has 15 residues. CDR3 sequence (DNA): TGCGCCAGCGCGCCCCGGACAGGGGGAATTGAAAAACTGTTTTTT. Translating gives CASAPRTGGIEKLFF.

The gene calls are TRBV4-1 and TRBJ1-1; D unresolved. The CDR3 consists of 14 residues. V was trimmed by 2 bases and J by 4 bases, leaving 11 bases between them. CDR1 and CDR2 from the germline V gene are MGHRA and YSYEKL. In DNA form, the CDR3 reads TGCGCCAGCAGCCAAACGGTAGCTAGCACTGAAGCTTTCTTT. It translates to CASSQTVASTEAFF.

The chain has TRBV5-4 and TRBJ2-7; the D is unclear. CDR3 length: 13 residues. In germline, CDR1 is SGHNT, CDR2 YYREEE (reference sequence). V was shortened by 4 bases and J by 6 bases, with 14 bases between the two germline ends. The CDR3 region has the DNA TGTGCCAGCAGCAGCTTCGTGCAGCGCGAGCAGTACTTC. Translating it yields CASSSFVQREQYF.

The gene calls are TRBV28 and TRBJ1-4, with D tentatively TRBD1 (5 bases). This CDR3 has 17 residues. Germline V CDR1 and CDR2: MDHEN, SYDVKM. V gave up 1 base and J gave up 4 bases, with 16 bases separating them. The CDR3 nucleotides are TGTGCCAGCAGTTTATCGGAGGGGAGAGGGAGTAATGAAAAACTGTTTTTT. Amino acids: CASSLSEGRGSNEKLFF.